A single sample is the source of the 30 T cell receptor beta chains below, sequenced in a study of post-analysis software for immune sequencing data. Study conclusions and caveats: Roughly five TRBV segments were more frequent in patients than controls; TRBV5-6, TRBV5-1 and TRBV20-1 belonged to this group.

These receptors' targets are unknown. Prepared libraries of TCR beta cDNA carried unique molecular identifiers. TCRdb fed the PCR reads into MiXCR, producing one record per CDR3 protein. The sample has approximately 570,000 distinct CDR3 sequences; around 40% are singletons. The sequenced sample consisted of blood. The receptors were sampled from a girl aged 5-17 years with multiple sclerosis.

This chain's CDR3 is CASSRDRAGYGYTF. The CDR3, as DNA: TGTGCCAGCAGTCGGGACAGGGCGGGTTATGGCTACACCTTC. J is TRBJ1-2 and V is TRBV12-3 or TRBV12-4, with 9 bases identical to TRBD1. The CDR3 extends over 14 amino acids. V lost 5 bases, J lost 5 bases, and 6 bases stayed unmatched.

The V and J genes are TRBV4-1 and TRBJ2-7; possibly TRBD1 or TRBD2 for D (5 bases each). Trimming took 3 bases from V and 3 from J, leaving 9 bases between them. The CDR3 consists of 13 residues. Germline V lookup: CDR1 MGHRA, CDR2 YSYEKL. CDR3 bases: TGCGCCAGCAGCCATGAGGGGTACTACGAGCAGTACTTC. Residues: CASSHEGYYEQYF.

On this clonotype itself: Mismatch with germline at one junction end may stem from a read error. CDR3 bases: TGTGCCAGCAGCCCGCGACAGGGCGCGCACACTGGAGCTTTCTTT. It is translated as CASSPRQGAHTGAFF. The chain couples TRBV7-9 to TRBJ1-1; TRBD1 matches 7 bases. CDR1 is SEHNR and CDR2 is FQNEAQ in the germline V gene (reference sequence). The CDR3 sequence is 15 residues long.

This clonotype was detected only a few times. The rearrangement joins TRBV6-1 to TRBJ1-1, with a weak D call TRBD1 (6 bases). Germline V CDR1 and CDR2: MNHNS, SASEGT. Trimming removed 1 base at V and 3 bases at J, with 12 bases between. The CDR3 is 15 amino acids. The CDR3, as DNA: TGTGCCAGCAGTGAAGGGGGGGCTGGGGACACTGAAGCTTTCTTT. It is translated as CASSEGGAGDTEAFF.

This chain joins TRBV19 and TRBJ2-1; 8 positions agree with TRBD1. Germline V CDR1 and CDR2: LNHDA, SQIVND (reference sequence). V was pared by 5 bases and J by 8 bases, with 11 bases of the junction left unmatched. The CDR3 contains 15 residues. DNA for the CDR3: TGTGCCAGTAGTCGGGCAGGGGGCGATTTCTATGAGCAGTTCTTC. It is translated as CASSRAGGDFYEQFF.

The CDR3 sequence is CASSQEKIVSDGYTF. The CDR3 DNA reads TGCGCCAGCAGCCAAGAAAAAATTGTGTCGGATGGCTACACCTTC. The genes are TRBV4-1 and TRBJ1-2, with D unresolved. The CDR3 runs to 15 residues. V was shortened by 0 bases and J by 6 bases, with 14 bases between the two germline ends. Germline V gives CDR1 MGHRA, CDR2 YSYEKL.

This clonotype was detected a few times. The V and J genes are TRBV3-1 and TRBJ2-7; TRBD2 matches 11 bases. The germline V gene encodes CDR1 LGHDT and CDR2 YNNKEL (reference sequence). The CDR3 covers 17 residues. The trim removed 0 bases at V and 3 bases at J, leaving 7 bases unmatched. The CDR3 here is CASSQDLGLAVHYEQYF. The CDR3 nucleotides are TGTGCCAGCAGCCAAGACTTGGGACTAGCGGTCCACTACGAGCAGTACTTC.

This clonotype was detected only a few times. CDR3 amino acids: CASRASGGEQFF. CDR3 sequence (DNA): TGTGCCAGCAGGGCTAGCGGGGGTGAGCAGTTCTTC. This rearrangement joins TRBV5-6 to TRBJ2-1, with 10 bases that match TRBD2. CDR1 and CDR2 (germline): SGHDT, YYEEEE. Trimming at V came to 5 bases and at J to 9 bases, leaving 2 bases not matched to a gene. This CDR3 has 12 amino acids.

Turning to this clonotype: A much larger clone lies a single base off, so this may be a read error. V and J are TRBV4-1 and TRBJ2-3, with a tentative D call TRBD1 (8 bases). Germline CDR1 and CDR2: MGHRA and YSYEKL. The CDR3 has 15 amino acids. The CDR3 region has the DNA TGCGCCAGCAGCCTAGAGGGGAGCGGGACAGGTACGCAGTATTTT. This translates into CASSLEGSGTGTQYF.

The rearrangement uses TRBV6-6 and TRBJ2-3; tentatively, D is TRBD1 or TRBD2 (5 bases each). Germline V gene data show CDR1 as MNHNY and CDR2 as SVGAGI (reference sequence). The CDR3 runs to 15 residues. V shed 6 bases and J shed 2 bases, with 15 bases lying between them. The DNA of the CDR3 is TGTGCCAGCAGATTCCGGGACGTGGCCACAGATACGCAGTATTTT. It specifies CASRFRDVATDTQYF.

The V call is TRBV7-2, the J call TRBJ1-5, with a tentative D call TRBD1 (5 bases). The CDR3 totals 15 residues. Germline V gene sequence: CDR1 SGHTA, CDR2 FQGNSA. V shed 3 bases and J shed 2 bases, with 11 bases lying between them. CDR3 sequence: CASSLWGSRNQPQHF. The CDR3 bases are TGTGCCAGCAGCTTGTGGGGGTCCCGCAATCAGCCCCAGCATTTT. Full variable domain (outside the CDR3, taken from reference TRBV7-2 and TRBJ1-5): GAGVSQSPSNKVTEKGKDVELRCDPISGHTALYWYRQSLGQGLEFLIYFQGNSAPDKSGLPSDRFSAERTGGSVSTLTIQRTQQEDSAVYLCASSLWGSRNQPQHFGDGTRLSIL.

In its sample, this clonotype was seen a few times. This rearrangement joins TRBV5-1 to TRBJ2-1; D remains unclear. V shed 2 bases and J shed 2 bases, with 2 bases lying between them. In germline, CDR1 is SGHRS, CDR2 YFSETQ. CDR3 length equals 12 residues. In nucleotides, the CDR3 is TGCGCCAGCAGCTTCGCCTACAATGAGCAGTTCTTC. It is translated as CASSFAYNEQFF.

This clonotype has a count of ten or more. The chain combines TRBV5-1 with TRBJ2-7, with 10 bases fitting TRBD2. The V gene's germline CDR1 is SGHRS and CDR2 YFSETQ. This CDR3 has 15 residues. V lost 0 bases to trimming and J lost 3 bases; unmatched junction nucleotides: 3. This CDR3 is CASSLELAGDYEQYF. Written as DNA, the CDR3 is TGCGCCAGCAGCTTGGAGCTAGCGGGGGACTACGAGCAGTACTTC.

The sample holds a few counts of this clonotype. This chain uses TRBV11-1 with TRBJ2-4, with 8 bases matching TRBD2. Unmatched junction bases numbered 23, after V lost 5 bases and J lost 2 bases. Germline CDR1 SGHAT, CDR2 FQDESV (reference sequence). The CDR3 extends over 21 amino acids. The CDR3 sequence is CASSPSGIAGPLRGPKNIQYF. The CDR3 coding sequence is TGTGCCAGCAGCCCCTCGGGGATAGCGGGACCCCTGAGAGGGCCCAAAAACATTCAGTACTTC.

CDR3 nucleotides: TGTGCCAGCAGTTTGAGGCTCTTAGATACGCAGTATTTT. Encoded protein: CASSLRLLDTQYF. The chain links TRBV12-3 or TRBV12-4 to TRBJ2-3; D call uncertain. This CDR3 has 13 residues. Trimming took 3 bases from V and 5 from J, leaving 9 bases between them.

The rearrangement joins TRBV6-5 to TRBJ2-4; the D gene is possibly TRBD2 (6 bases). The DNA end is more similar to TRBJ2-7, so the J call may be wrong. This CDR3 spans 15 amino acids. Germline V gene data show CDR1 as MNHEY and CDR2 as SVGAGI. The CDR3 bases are TGTGCCAGCAGTTACTCAGGAGGGACCGCCTACGAGCAGTACTTC. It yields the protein CASSYSGGTAYEQYF.

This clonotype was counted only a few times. CDR3: CASRPGAPYNEQFF. The CDR3 DNA sequence: TGTGCCAGCAGGCCGGGTGCCCCCTACAATGAGCAGTTCTTC. The V gene is TRBV6-1, the J gene TRBJ2-1; D unresolved. With 6 bases removed from V and 2 bases from J, the gap between germline ends came to 11 bases. Germline V gene lookup returns CDR1 MNHNS and CDR2 SASEGT. The CDR3 loop spans 14 amino acids.

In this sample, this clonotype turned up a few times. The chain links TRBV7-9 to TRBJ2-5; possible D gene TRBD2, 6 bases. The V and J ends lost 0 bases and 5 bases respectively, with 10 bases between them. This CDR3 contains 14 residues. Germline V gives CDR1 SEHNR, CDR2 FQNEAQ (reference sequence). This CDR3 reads CASSLAGGYETQYF. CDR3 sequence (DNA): TGTGCCAGCAGCTTAGCTGGGGGGTACGAGACCCAGTACTTC.

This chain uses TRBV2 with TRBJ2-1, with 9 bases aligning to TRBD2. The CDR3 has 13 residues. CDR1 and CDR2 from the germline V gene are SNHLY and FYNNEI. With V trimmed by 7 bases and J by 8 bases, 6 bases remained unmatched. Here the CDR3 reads CASMRGGVDEQFF. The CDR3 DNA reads TGTGCCAGCATGCGGGGGGGCGTAGATGAGCAGTTCTTC. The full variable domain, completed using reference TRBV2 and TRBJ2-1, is EPEVTQTPSHQVTQMGQEVILRCVPISNHLYFYWYRQILGQKVEFLVSFYNNEISEKSEIFDDQFSVERPDGSNFTLKIRSTKLEDSAMYFCASMRGGVDEQFFGPGTRLTVL.

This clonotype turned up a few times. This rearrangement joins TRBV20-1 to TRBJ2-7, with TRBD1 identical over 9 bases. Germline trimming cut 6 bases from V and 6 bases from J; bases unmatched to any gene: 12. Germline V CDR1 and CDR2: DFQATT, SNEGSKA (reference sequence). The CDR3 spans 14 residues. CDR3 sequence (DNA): TGCAGTGCCCTTCGGGACAGGGCTACTTTCGAGCAGTACTTC. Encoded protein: CSALRDRATFEQYF.

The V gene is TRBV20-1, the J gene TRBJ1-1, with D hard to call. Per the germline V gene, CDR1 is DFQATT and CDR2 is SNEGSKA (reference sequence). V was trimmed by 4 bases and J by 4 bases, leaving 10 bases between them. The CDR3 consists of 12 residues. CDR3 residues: CSAITVGTEAFF. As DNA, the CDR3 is TGCAGTGCTATCACGGTGGGCACTGAAGCTTTCTTT.

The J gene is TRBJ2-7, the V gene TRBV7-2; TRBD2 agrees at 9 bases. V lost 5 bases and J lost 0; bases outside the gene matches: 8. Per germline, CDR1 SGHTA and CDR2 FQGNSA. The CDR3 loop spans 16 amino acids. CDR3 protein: CASSPQAGGASYEQYF. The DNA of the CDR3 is TGTGCCAGCAGCCCACAAGCGGGAGGCGCCTCCTACGAGCAGTACTTC.

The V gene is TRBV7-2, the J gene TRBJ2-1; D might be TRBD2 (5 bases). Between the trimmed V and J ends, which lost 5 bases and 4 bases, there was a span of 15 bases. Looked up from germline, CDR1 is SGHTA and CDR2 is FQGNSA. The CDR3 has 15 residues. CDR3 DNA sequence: TGTGCCAGCAGCCCATGGACGGAGGTATACAATGAGCAGTTCTTC. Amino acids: CASSPWTEVYNEQFF.

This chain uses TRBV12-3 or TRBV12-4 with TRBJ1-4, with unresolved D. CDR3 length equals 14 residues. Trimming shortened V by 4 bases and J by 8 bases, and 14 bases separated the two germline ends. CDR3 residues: CASSSRSQGEKLFF. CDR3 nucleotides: TGTGCCAGCAGTTCCCGATCACAAGGGGAAAAACTGTTTTTT.

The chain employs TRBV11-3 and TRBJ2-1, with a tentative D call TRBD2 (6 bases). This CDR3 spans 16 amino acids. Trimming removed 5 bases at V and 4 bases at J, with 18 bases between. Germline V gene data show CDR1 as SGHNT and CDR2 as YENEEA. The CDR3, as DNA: TGTGCCAGCAGCACAACCGGGCTAGCGAGATACAATGAGCAGTTCTTC. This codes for CASSTTGLARYNEQFF.

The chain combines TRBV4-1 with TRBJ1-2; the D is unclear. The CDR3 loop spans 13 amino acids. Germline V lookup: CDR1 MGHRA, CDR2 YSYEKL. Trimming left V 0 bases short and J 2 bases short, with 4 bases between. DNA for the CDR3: TGCGCCAGCAGCCAAGAGCTCAACTATGGCTACACCTTC. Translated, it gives CASSQELNYGYTF.

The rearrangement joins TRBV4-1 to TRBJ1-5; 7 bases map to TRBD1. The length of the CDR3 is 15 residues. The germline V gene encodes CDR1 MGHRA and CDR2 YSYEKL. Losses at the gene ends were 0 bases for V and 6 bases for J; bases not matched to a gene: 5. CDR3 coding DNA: TGCGCCAGCAGCCAAGACCAGAGGGGGCCTCAGCCCCAGCATTTT. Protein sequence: CASSQDQRGPQPQHF.

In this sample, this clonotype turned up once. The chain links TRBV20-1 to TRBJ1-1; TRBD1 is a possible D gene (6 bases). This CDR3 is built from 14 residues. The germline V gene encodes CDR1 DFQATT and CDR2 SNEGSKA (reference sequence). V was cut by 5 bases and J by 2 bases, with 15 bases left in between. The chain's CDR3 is CSAPRLDSNTEAFF. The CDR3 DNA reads TGCAGTGCTCCTCGCTTGGACAGCAACACTGAAGCTTTCTTT.

CDR3 DNA sequence: TGTGCCAGCAGCTTAAGGCACGGCTACACCTTC. This encodes CASSLRHGYTF. The rearrangement joins TRBV7-2 to TRBJ1-2; D unresolved. V was shortened by 2 bases and J by 8 bases, with 6 bases between the two germline ends. Germline V CDR1 and CDR2: SGHTA, FQGNSA. CDR3 length equals 11 residues.

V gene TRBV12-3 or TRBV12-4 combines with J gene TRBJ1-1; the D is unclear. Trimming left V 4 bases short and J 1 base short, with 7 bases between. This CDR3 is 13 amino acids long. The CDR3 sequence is CASSSAGNTEAFF. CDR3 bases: TGTGCCAGCAGTTCCGCAGGGAACACTGAAGCTTTCTTT.